Each of the 7 T cell receptor beta chains below was sequenced from the same sample in a study of PD-L1 blockade in urothelial cancer (dated by TCRdb to 2017 to 2019). Preparation of the library involved the immunoSEQ multiplex PCR assay. Not all clones reach the TCRdb copy of this immuneACCESS table, which keeps in-frame sequences only. Checked studies attribute under half of the gap to unresolved V genes and leave the rest unexplained. The sample table records some 120,000 clones; around nine tenths of these occur just once. The top ten clonotypes cover 1.7% of the sample. The sample's time point label is to be understood as: peripheral blood 6 weeks after treatment start. The source material was PBMCs, sampled around atezolizumab (anti-PD-L1) treatment. Every receptor here comes from a man between 60 and 75 years old with urothelial cancer.

The rearrangement uses TRBV7-9 and TRBJ2-5, with 9 bases lining up with TRBD1. Germline assignment: CDR1 SEHNR and CDR2 FQNEAQ (reference sequence). This CDR3 has 14 residues. V was clipped by 3 bases and J by 5 bases; unmatched bases: 4. In nucleotides, the CDR3 is TGTGCCAGCAGCTTGGACAGGGGAGAGGAGACCCAGTACTTC. It is translated as CASSLDRGEETQYF.

The chain links TRBV19 to TRBJ1-2, with a weak D call TRBD1 (5 bases). Trimming took off 5 bases at V and 3 bases at J, with 19 bases between the two ends. CDR3 size: 16 residues. Germline values: CDR1 LNHDA, CDR2 SQIVND (reference sequence). DNA for the CDR3: TGTGCCAGTAGTCCCAACCTCGCAGGGAATGACTATGGCTACACCTTC. This translates into CASSPNLAGNDYGYTF.

This clone has just one count. The rearrangement joins TRBV28 to TRBJ2-4; weak D call: TRBD1 (5 bases). The germline gives CDR1 MDHEN, CDR2 SYDVKM. The CDR3 has 13 amino acids. With 7 bases removed from V and 2 bases from J, the gap between germline ends came to 9 bases. The CDR3 region is CASIDSSKNIQYF. DNA of the CDR3: TGTGCCAGCATCGACAGCTCCAAAAACATTCAGTACTTC.

The gene calls are TRBV15 and TRBJ1-1; 10 bases match TRBD1. Germline loops: CDR1 LNHNV, CDR2 YYDKDF (reference sequence). V lost 2 bases, J lost 7 bases, and 4 bases stayed unmatched. The CDR3 length is 14 residues. The CDR3 sequence is CATSRRDRGIEAFF. Here the CDR3 DNA reads TGTGCCACCAGCAGAAGGGACAGGGGAATTGAAGCTTTCTTT.

The rearrangement joins TRBV9 to TRBJ1-5, with 8 positions matching TRBD1. The J segment lost 6 bases and the V segment lost 5 bases, leaving 13 bases of the junction unmatched. The CDR3 length is 16 residues. Per the germline V gene, CDR1 is SGDLS and CDR2 is YYNGEE. The CDR3 is CASRLDRGPYSQPQHF. CDR3 coding DNA: TGTGCCAGCAGACTTGACAGGGGTCCGTATTCTCAGCCCCAGCATTTT.

The chain recombines TRBV19 with TRBJ2-1; 9 nucleotides align to TRBD1. This CDR3 is 17 amino acids long. V lost 1 base to trimming and J lost 9 bases; unmatched junction nucleotides: 13. CDR1 LNHDA and CDR2 SQIVND come from the germline V gene (reference sequence). CDR3 region: CASSIGRDRVTRGEQFF. The DNA of the CDR3 is TGTGCCAGTAGTATAGGCCGGGACAGGGTAACACGTGGTGAGCAGTTCTTC.

The DNA for the CDR3 is TGTGCCAGCTCACCAGGCGGGAACCCCTACGAGCAGTACTTC. It translates to CASSPGGNPYEQYF. V is TRBV18 and J is TRBJ2-7; D perhaps matches TRBD2 (6 bases). Germline loops: CDR1 KGHSH, CDR2 LQKENI. This CDR3 is built from 14 residues. Trimming removed 2 bases from V and 2 bases from J, with 10 bases in between.